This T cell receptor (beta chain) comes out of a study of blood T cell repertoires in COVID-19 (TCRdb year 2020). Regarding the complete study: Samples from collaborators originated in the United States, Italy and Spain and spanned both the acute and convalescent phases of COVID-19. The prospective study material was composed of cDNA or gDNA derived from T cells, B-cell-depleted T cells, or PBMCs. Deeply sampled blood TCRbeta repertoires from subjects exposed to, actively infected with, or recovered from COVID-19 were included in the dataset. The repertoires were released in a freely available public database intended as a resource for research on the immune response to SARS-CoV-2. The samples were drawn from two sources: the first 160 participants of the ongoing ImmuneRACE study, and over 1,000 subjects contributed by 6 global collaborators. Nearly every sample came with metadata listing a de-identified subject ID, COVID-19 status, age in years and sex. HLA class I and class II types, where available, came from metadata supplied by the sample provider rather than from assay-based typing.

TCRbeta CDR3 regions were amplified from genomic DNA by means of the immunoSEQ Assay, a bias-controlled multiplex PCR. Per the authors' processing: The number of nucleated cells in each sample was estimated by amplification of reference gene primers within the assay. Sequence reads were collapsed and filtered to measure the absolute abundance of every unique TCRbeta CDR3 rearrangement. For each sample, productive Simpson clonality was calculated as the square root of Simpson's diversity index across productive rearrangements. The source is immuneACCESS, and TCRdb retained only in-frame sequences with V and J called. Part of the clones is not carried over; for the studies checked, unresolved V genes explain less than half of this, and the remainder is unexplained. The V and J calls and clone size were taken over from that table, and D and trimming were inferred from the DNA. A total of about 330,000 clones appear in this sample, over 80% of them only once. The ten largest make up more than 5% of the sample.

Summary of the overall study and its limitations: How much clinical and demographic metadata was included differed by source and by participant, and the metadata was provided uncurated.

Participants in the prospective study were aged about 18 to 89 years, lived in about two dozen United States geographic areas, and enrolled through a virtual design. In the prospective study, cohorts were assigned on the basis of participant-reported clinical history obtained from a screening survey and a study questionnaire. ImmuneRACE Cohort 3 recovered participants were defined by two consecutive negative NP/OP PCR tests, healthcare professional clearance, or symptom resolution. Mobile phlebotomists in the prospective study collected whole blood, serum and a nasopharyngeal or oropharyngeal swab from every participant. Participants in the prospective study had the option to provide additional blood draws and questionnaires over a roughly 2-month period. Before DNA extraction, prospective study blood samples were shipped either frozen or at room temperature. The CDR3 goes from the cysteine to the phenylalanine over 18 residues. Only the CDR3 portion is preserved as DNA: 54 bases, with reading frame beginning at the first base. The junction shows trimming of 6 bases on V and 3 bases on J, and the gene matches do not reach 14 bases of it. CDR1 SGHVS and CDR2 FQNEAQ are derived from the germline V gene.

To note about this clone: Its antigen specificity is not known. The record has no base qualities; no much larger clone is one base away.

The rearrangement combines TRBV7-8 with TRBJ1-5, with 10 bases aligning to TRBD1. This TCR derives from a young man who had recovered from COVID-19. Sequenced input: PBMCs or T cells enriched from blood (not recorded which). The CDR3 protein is CASRSGGTGARDNQPQHF. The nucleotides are TGTGCCAGCAGGTCAGGAGGGACAGGGGCCCGCGACAATCAGCCCCAGCATTTT.